These T cell receptor beta chains were read from a single sample in a study of Ad26.COV2.S vaccination and SARS-CoV-2 variants. Repertoires were generated with immunoSEQ multiplex PCR, while TCRdb's copy carries only in-frame clones and drops some. The data contain some 520,000 clones, roughly 85% of them singletons. Material: peripheral blood, obtained in a trial of Ad26.COV2.S vaccine versus placebo. These receptors were taken from a person between 18 and 65 years old who received the Ad26.COV2.S COVID-19 vaccine or a placebo. Both conserved end residues are part of each CDR3. D genes are given only for firm matches. Clone size is given for some rows only: seen once, a few or many times, or a class if the clone is expanded.

d_call: TRBD1
clone_size: -
j_call: TRBJ2-7
v_call: TRBV5-5
cdr3_aa: CASTTPGQVHYEQYF
cdr3_nt: TGTGCCAGCACCACCCCGGGACAGGTCCACTACGAGCAGTACTTC

d_call: TRBD1
clone_size: -
j_call: TRBJ1-2
v_call: TRBV11-2
cdr3_aa: CASSRGTGGGLSYTF
cdr3_nt: TGTGCCAGCAGCCGCGGGACAGGGGGCGGGTTAAGCTACACCTTC

d_call: -
clone_size: -
j_call: TRBJ2-2
v_call: TRBV30
cdr3_aa: CAWTPGRLNTGELFF
cdr3_nt: TGTGCCTGGACCCCGGGGAGGTTGAACACCGGGGAGCTGTTTTTT

d_call: -
clone_size: -
j_call: TRBJ2-7
v_call: TRBV15
cdr3_aa: CATSRSSTRPDYEQYF
cdr3_nt: TGTGCCACCAGCAGATCCTCCACAAGGCCCGACTACGAGCAGTACTTC

d_call: -
clone_size: -
j_call: TRBJ2-7
v_call: TRBV3-1/TRBV3-2
cdr3_aa: CASATAVGAYEQYF
cdr3_nt: TGTGCCAGCGCAACGGCAGTGGGTGCGTACGAGCAGTACTTC

d_call: -
clone_size: -
j_call: TRBJ2-3
v_call: TRBV6-5
cdr3_aa: CASSRDGYSTDTQYF
cdr3_nt: TGTGCCAGCAGCCGGGACGGATACAGCACAGATACGCAGTATTTT

d_call: TRBD1
clone_size: once
j_call: TRBJ1-2
v_call: TRBV28
cdr3_aa: CASSGDRDYGYTF
cdr3_nt: TGTGCCAGCAGTGGGGACAGGGACTATGGCTACACCTTC

d_call: -
clone_size: -
j_call: TRBJ1-6
v_call: TRBV21-1
cdr3_aa: CASSKPLSGVSPLHF
cdr3_nt: TGTGCCAGCAGCAAACCCCTGTCCGGGGTTTCACCCCTCCACTTT

d_call: -
clone_size: once
j_call: TRBJ2-3
v_call: TRBV27
cdr3_aa: CASSSQAAPRADTQYF
cdr3_nt: TGTGCCAGCAGTTCACAAGCGGCCCCAAGGGCAGATACGCAGTATTTT

d_call: -
clone_size: -
j_call: TRBJ1-1
v_call: TRBV23-1
cdr3_aa: CASSRGTGLVTEAFF
cdr3_nt: TGCGCCAGCAGTCGCGGAACAGGGTTGGTCACTGAAGCTTTCTTT

d_call: TRBD1
clone_size: -
j_call: TRBJ2-7
v_call: TRBV6-6
cdr3_aa: CASSYSGTGTYEQYF
cdr3_nt: TGTGCCAGCAGTTACTCCGGGACAGGGACCTACGAGCAGTACTTC

d_call: -
clone_size: once
j_call: TRBJ2-7
v_call: TRBV30
cdr3_aa: CAWKGVHEQYF
cdr3_nt: TGTGCCTGGAAGGGGGTCCACGAGCAGTACTTC

d_call: TRBD1
clone_size: -
j_call: TRBJ2-2
v_call: TRBV11-2
cdr3_aa: CASSARTGGTGELFF
cdr3_nt: TGTGCCAGCAGCGCCCGGACAGGGGGTACCGGGGAGCTGTTTTTT

d_call: -
clone_size: -
j_call: TRBJ2-3
v_call: TRBV5-1
cdr3_aa: CASSLDPALADTQYF
cdr3_nt: TGCGCCAGCAGCTTGGATCCCGCGTTGGCAGATACGCAGTATTTT

d_call: -
clone_size: -
j_call: TRBJ1-2
v_call: TRBV5-4
cdr3_aa: CASSLERDGSSLLYGYTF
cdr3_nt: TGTGCCAGCAGCTTGGAACGTGACGGCTCGAGTCTCCTCTATGGCTACACCTTC

d_call: TRBD2
clone_size: -
j_call: TRBJ2-1
v_call: TRBV4-3
cdr3_aa: CASVFCGGGDSYNEQFF
cdr3_nt: TGCGCCAGCGTCTTTTGCGGCGGGGGGGACTCCTACAATGAGCAGTTCTTC

d_call: -
clone_size: few
j_call: TRBJ1-2
v_call: TRBV27
cdr3_aa: CASSLTQDYGYTF
cdr3_nt: TGTGCCAGCAGTTTAACGCAGGACTATGGCTACACCTTC

d_call: -
clone_size: -
j_call: TRBJ2-1
v_call: TRBV11-2
cdr3_aa: CASQTGERYEQFF
cdr3_nt: TGTGCCTCCCAGACGGGGGAGAGGTATGAGCAGTTCTTC

d_call: TRBD1
clone_size: -
j_call: TRBJ1-6
v_call: TRBV30
cdr3_aa: CAWGPRDRATNHNSPLHF
cdr3_nt: TGTGCCTGGGGCCCCCGGGACAGGGCCACGAATCATAATTCACCCCTCCACTTT

d_call: -
clone_size: -
j_call: TRBJ2-6
v_call: TRBV5-5
cdr3_aa: CASSLVGSGANVLTF
cdr3_nt: TGTGCCAGCAGCTTGGTTGGGTCTGGGGCCAACGTCCTGACTTTC

d_call: -
clone_size: -
j_call: TRBJ1-4
v_call: TRBV7-2
cdr3_aa: CASTRMRGPNEKLFF
cdr3_nt: TGTGCCAGCACCCGGATGCGCGGGCCGAATGAAAAACTGTTTTTT

d_call: -
clone_size: -
j_call: TRBJ1-5
v_call: TRBV7-2
cdr3_aa: CASSLLADGNQPQHF
cdr3_nt: TGTGCCAGCAGCTTATTAGCGGACGGCAATCAGCCCCAGCATTTT

d_call: -
clone_size: -
j_call: TRBJ1-3
v_call: TRBV27
cdr3_aa: CASSAGSGNTIYF
cdr3_nt: TGTGCCAGTTCGGCGGGGTCCGGAAACACCATATATTTT

d_call: TRBD2
clone_size: -
j_call: TRBJ2-2
v_call: TRBV6-5
cdr3_aa: CASKGPSGDTGELFF
cdr3_nt: TGTGCCAGCAAAGGGCCTAGCGGGGACACCGGGGAGCTGTTTTTT

d_call: TRBD2
clone_size: few
j_call: TRBJ2-2
v_call: TRBV7-9
cdr3_aa: CASSGGLAGVVTGELFF
cdr3_nt: TGTGCCAGCAGCGGAGGACTAGCGGGAGTGGTCACCGGGGAGCTGTTTTTT

d_call: -
clone_size: -
j_call: TRBJ2-7
v_call: TRBV3-1/TRBV3-2
cdr3_aa: CASSQSPGPRGEQYF
cdr3_nt: TGTGCCAGCAGCCAATCTCCGGGACCACGGGGCGAGCAGTACTTC

d_call: TRBD1
clone_size: once
j_call: TRBJ2-6
v_call: TRBV9
cdr3_aa: CASSGRTGARPGANVLTF
cdr3_nt: TGTGCCAGCAGCGGAAGGACAGGGGCTAGGCCTGGGGCCAACGTCCTGACTTTC

d_call: TRBD2
clone_size: few
j_call: TRBJ2-7
v_call: TRBV4-1
cdr3_aa: CASSQLAGGSGEQYF
cdr3_nt: TGCGCCAGCAGCCAACTAGCGGGAGGCTCTGGCGAGCAGTACTTC

d_call: -
clone_size: once
j_call: TRBJ2-1
v_call: TRBV6-6
cdr3_aa: CASSYSAAYNEQFF
cdr3_nt: TGTGCCAGCAGTTACTCGGCCGCGTACAATGAGCAGTTCTTC

d_call: -
clone_size: -
j_call: TRBJ1-4
v_call: TRBV27
cdr3_aa: CASSLSVGGGEKLFF
cdr3_nt: TGTGCCAGCAGTTTATCGGTGGGGGGTGGTGAAAAACTGTTTTTT

d_call: -
clone_size: -
j_call: TRBJ2-6
v_call: TRBV19
cdr3_aa: CASTIVGAGANVLTF
cdr3_nt: TGTGCCAGTACCATAGTAGGGGCTGGGGCCAACGTCCTGACTTTC

d_call: -
clone_size: -
j_call: TRBJ2-5
v_call: TRBV12-3/TRBV12-4
cdr3_aa: CASSLVGETQYF
cdr3_nt: TGTGCCAGCAGTTTAGTTGGAGAGACCCAGTACTTC

d_call: -
clone_size: -
j_call: TRBJ2-1
v_call: TRBV7-2
cdr3_aa: CASSPDLVFGEFF
cdr3_nt: TGTGCCAGCAGCCCAGATCTAGTTTTCGGTGAGTTCTTC

d_call: -
clone_size: -
j_call: TRBJ2-1
v_call: TRBV28
cdr3_aa: CASSSPNEQFF
cdr3_nt: TGTGCCAGCAGTTCACCCAATGAGCAGTTCTTC

d_call: -
clone_size: -
j_call: TRBJ2-5
v_call: TRBV12-5
cdr3_aa: CASGFDGVQETQYF
cdr3_nt: TGTGCTAGTGGTTTTGACGGCGTCCAAGAGACCCAGTACTTC

d_call: -
clone_size: -
j_call: TRBJ1-2
v_call: TRBV4-1
cdr3_aa: CASSQEGRNGYTF
cdr3_nt: TGCGCCAGCAGCCAAGAGGGCCGGAATGGCTACACCTTC

d_call: -
clone_size: -
j_call: TRBJ1-6
v_call: TRBV27
cdr3_aa: CASTRSSYNSPLHF
cdr3_nt: TGTGCCAGCACGCGGAGCTCCTATAATTCACCCCTCCACTTT

d_call: -
clone_size: -
j_call: TRBJ1-1
v_call: TRBV3-1/TRBV3-2
cdr3_aa: CASSPFGGTEAFF
cdr3_nt: TGTGCCAGCAGCCCCTTTGGGGGCACTGAAGCTTTCTTT

d_call: TRBD1
clone_size: -
j_call: TRBJ2-1
v_call: TRBV29-1
cdr3_aa: CSVEGDRGAPNEQFF
cdr3_nt: TGCAGCGTTGAAGGGGACAGGGGGGCACCCAATGAGCAGTTCTTC

d_call: TRBD1
clone_size: -
j_call: TRBJ1-1
v_call: TRBV4-2
cdr3_aa: CASSQTGGAITEAFF
cdr3_nt: TGTGCCAGCAGCCAGACAGGGGGGGCCATCACTGAAGCTTTCTTT

d_call: -
clone_size: -
j_call: TRBJ2-1
v_call: TRBV2
cdr3_aa: CASRGAVGSYNEQFF
cdr3_nt: TGTGCCAGCAGGGGAGCCGTTGGCTCCTACAATGAGCAGTTCTTC

d_call: -
clone_size: -
j_call: TRBJ1-3
v_call: TRBV27
cdr3_aa: CASSLSGGTGNTIYF
cdr3_nt: TGTGCCAGCAGTTTATCGGGGGGAACTGGAAACACCATATATTTT

d_call: TRBD2
clone_size: -
j_call: TRBJ2-4
v_call: TRBV27
cdr3_aa: CASRTLLAGAARYIQYF
cdr3_nt: TGTGCCAGCAGAACCCTTCTAGCGGGAGCGGCTAGGTACATTCAGTACTTC

d_call: -
clone_size: -
j_call: TRBJ1-2
v_call: TRBV6-1
cdr3_aa: CASSESRHYNYGYTF
cdr3_nt: TGTGCCAGCAGTGAATCGCGGCATTACAACTATGGCTACACCTTC

d_call: -
clone_size: -
j_call: TRBJ2-5
v_call: TRBV28
cdr3_aa: CASTDRDQETQYF
cdr3_nt: TGTGCCAGCACTGACAGAGACCAAGAGACCCAGTACTTC

d_call: -
clone_size: -
j_call: TRBJ2-3
v_call: TRBV13
cdr3_aa: CASSLRFSHSTDTQYF
cdr3_nt: TGTGCCAGCAGCTTACGTTTTAGCCACAGCACAGATACGCAGTATTTT

d_call: -
clone_size: -
j_call: TRBJ1-4
v_call: TRBV6-5
cdr3_aa: CASSTQGNEKLFF
cdr3_nt: TGTGCCAGCAGTACTCAGGGTAATGAAAAACTGTTTTTT

d_call: TRBD2
clone_size: -
j_call: TRBJ2-1
v_call: TRBV9
cdr3_aa: CASNPGGRREGYNEQFF
cdr3_nt: TGTGCCAGCAACCCCGGAGGAAGGCGGGAGGGGTACAATGAGCAGTTCTTC

d_call: -
clone_size: -
j_call: TRBJ1-6
v_call: TRBV15
cdr3_aa: CATSRDGLDRLSPLHF
cdr3_nt: TGTGCCACCAGCAGAGATGGGTTGGACAGACTTTCACCCCTCCACTTT